Listed here is a single TCR beta chain. The antigen is undetermined. PCR employed 60 Vbeta and 13 Jbeta primers. Produced via immunoSEQ multiplex PCR; TCRdb's table is partial and in-frame only. The sample consists of 90,000 to 150,000 clones, around 77% of them appearing once. Germline CDR1 KGHSH, CDR2 LQKENI. The V gene lost 1 base and the J gene lost 1 base, with 7 bases spanning the gap. This CDR3 contains 14 residues. The sample belongs to a study of cytomegalovirus exposure and HLA in healthy donors. Study-level results: In an earlier analysis, most TCR beta V segments were productive about 90% or about 30% of the time. Analyses of presence/absence relied on an assumption of roughly uniform sequencing depth across donors. Whilst most TCR sequences proved rare, a subset of public TCRs occurred across many donors. What a later analysis showed was that several of the most significant clusters appeared linked to common viral pathogens.

This TCR derives from a human donor in good health. The sequencing input was PBMCs. The chain links TRBV18 to TRBJ2-5; D perhaps matches TRBD1 (6 bases). CDR3 in amino acids: CASSPLDSQETQYF. CDR3 in DNA: TGTGCCAGCTCACCACTGGACAGCCAAGAGACCCAGTACTTC.